Following are 10 T cell receptor beta chains from one sample sequenced in a study of T cells after yellow fever vaccination. TCRdb processed the 5' RACE reads anew with MiXCR; each CDR3 protein has one entry. This table holds tens of thousands of distinct CDR3 sequences, over 9.5% found once. The sequences come from PBMCs, either bulk or a sorted T-cell subset (CD4+, CD8+, memory, or dextramer-sorted; not recorded which), collected roughly 14 days after the first yellow fever vaccination. The origin of the receptors is a man between 18 and 29 years old who received the YFV17D yellow fever vaccine.

This clonotype has only a few counts. This sequence joins TRBV4-1 and TRBJ2-6; 9 bases fit TRBD1. The CDR3 has 18 residues. The V gene's germline CDR1 is MGHRA and CDR2 YSYEKL. V dropped 1 base and J dropped 4; count of bases not matched to a gene: 8. CDR3 nucleotide sequence: TGCGCCAGCAGCCAAGGGCAACAGGGGGCGCGCGGGGCCAACGTCCTGACTTTC. Translating it yields CASSQGQQGARGANVLTF.

The table lists this clonotype with many counts. V is TRBV7-2 and J is TRBJ2-1; D perhaps matches TRBD1 (5 bases). CDR1 SGHTA and CDR2 FQGNSA come from the germline V gene. The V gene lost 4 bases and the J gene lost 5 bases, with 9 bases spanning the gap. The CDR3 extends over 13 amino acids. The CDR3 here is CASSSTAHNEQFF. Written as DNA, the CDR3 is TGTGCCAGCAGCTCGACAGCTCACAATGAGCAGTTCTTC.

This clonotype ranks as medium-sized. The CDR3 DNA is TGTGCCAGCAGCCAAGATGTAGGGACAGGGGGGCATGAGCAGTTCTTC. Amino acid sequence: CASSQDVGTGGHEQFF. The gene calls are TRBV4-2 and TRBJ2-1, with 11 bases aligning to TRBD1. Germline-derived CDR1 and CDR2 are LGHNA and YNFKEQ. The V gene end was trimmed by 0 bases and the J gene end by 8 bases; junction bases not matched to a gene: 6. The CDR3 loop spans 16 amino acids.

This clonotype was counted many times. As DNA, the CDR3 is TGCGCCAGCAGCCAAGACGGGCGGACAGGGGGCGCCTATGGCTACACCTTC. It codes for CASSQDGRTGGAYGYTF. The chain links TRBV4-3 to TRBJ1-2; 11 bases map to TRBD1. The J segment lost 4 bases and the V segment lost 0 bases, leaving 7 bases of the junction unmatched. This CDR3 region has 17 residues. Germline lookup yields CDR1 LGHNA and CDR2 YSLEER.

This clonotype was detected many times. The chain carries TRBV9 and TRBJ1-1; D not resolved. Germline CDR1 is SGDLS and CDR2 is YYNGEE. V was clipped by 3 bases and J by 5 bases, with 11 bases between them. The CDR3 contains 13 residues. The CDR3 DNA reads as TGTGCCAGCAGCGCTCTCGGGGTAACTGAAGCTTTCTTT. As protein: CASSALGVTEAFF.

This clonotype was recorded many times. This chain uses TRBV12-3 or TRBV12-4 with TRBJ1-1; D is ambiguous. The CDR3 has 16 residues. Trimming left V 3 bases short and J 7 bases short, with 21 bases between. The CDR3 reads CASSFYDRGPFLEAFF. CDR3 bases: TGTGCCAGCAGTTTTTATGATAGAGGACCGTTCCTTGAAGCTTTCTTT.

This clonotype rates as medium-sized. This chain uses TRBV6-4 with TRBJ2-2, with a weak D call TRBD1 (5 bases). Deletions cut 2 bases from V and 4 bases from J, with 5 bases between. CDR3 length: 13 residues. Germline values: CDR1 MRHNA, CDR2 SNTAGT. As DNA, the CDR3 is TGTGCCAGCAGTGACAGGGGCACCGGGGAGCTGTTTTTT. As protein: CASSDRGTGELFF.

This clonotype was counted ten times or more. V usage is TRBV10-1 and J usage is TRBJ2-3; 7 bases line up with TRBD1. CDR3 length equals 14 residues. Losses at the gene ends were 6 bases for V and 4 bases for J; bases not matched to a gene: 7. Germline CDR1 reads WNHNN; CDR2 reads SYGVQD (reference sequence). Here the CDR3 DNA reads TGCGCCAGCAGGGTGACAGGGATGGCAGATACGCAGTATTTT. This gives the protein CASRVTGMADTQYF.

At least ten counts were recorded for this clonotype. The chain has TRBV2 and TRBJ2-1, with D perhaps matching TRBD1 (6 bases). This CDR3 comprises 14 residues. V was cut by 4 bases and J by 1 base, with 8 bases left in between. CDR1 is SNHLY, CDR2 FYNNEI, per germline. The CDR3 here is CASSVRGSYNEQFF. In DNA, the CDR3 is TGTGCCAGCAGTGTCAGGGGATCCTACAATGAGCAGTTCTTC.

This clonotype was recorded many times. This chain links TRBV12-3 or TRBV12-4 with TRBJ2-1; D is unclear. The germline V and J ends were trimmed by 4 bases and 0 bases, with 10 bases remaining between them. This CDR3 region has 15 residues. The CDR3 nucleotides read TGTGCCAGCAGTTCGTCGACGCGCTCCTACAATGAGCAGTTCTTC. This translates into CASSSSTRSYNEQFF.